These 21 T cell receptor beta chains came from one sample sequenced in a study of beta chain features in type 1 diabetes. Study-level findings and limits: A moderate, significant TCRB CDR3 shortening appeared in type 1 diabetes across four CD4+ subsets.

The sequenced template was cDNA made from the entire isolated RNA. Sequenced by immunoSEQ multiplex PCR; TCRdb stores in-frame clones only, minus some. The data hold 600,000 or so clones, with around 15% observed a single time. The antigens these receptors bind are not known. The sequencing input was naive CD4+ T cells from blood. These receptors all come from a man between 18 and 29 years old with type 1 diabetes.

The rearrangement joins TRBV7-2 to TRBJ2-4; D is perhaps TRBD1 (6 bases). The germline CDR1 and CDR2 sequences are SGHTA and FQGNSA. CDR3 size: 17 residues. V lost 1 base and J lost 1, with 14 bases in between. Here the CDR3 DNA reads TGTGCCAGCAGCTTAGTGGCAGGGGCTGGGGCCAAAAACATTCAGTACTTC. It translates to CASSLVAGAGAKNIQYF.

This clone was counted many times. The sample carries other DNA sequences with the same CDR3. CDR3 nucleotides: TGTGCCAGCAGCTTGATCAATGAGCAGTTCTTC. Protein sequence: CASSLINEQFF. This chain joins TRBV7-2 and TRBJ2-1; no reliable D call. CDR1 SGHTA and CDR2 FQGNSA come from the germline V gene. The V end lost 3 bases, the J end lost 6 bases, and 3 bases lay between the germline ends. CDR3 length equals 11 residues.

The genes are TRBV30 and TRBJ2-2; 9 nucleotides align to TRBD1. Germline assignment: CDR1 GTSNPN and CDR2 SVGIG (reference sequence). Trimming removed 8 bases from V and 7 bases from J; junction bases left unmatched: 11. This CDR3 spans 14 amino acids. The CDR3 DNA sequence: TGTGCCCGAGATCCCGGGACAGGGAACGGGGAGCTGTTTTTT. Translated: CARDPGTGNGELFF.

This clone was seen only a few times. The chain has TRBV6-6 and TRBJ2-7; D is unresolved. Germline CDR1 is MNHNY and CDR2 is SVGAGI (reference sequence). CDR3 length: 14 amino acids. Trimming removed 4 bases at V and 4 bases at J, with 14 bases between. The CDR3 reads CASSSKPPGYEQYF. The CDR3 region has the DNA TGTGCCAGCAGTTCCAAACCTCCGGGTTACGAGCAGTACTTC.

For this clone: This same CDR3 is encoded by further DNA sequences in the sample. The rearrangement uses TRBV30 and TRBJ2-3; the D is unclear. CDR3 length: 11 amino acids. From germline, CDR1 is GTSNPN and CDR2 SVGIG (reference sequence). Trimming shortened V by 3 bases and J by 5 bases, and 6 bases separated the two germline ends. In DNA form, the CDR3 reads TGTGCCTGGAGCTTAGGAGATACGCAGTATTTT. It is translated as CAWSLGDTQYF.

The V and J genes are TRBV18 and TRBJ2-5, with no clear D. From germline, CDR1 is KGHSH and CDR2 LQKENI. This CDR3 comprises 14 residues. V gave up 2 bases and J gave up 5 bases, with 12 bases separating them. CDR3 sequence reads: CASSPDADGETQYF. CDR3 nucleotides: TGTGCCAGCTCACCAGACGCGGATGGGGAGACCCAGTACTTC. The variable domain in full, with the rest retrieved from reference TRBV18 and TRBJ2-5, is NAGVMQNPRHLVRRRGQEARLRCSPMKGHSHVYWYRQLPEEGLKFMVYLQKENIIDESGMPKERFSAEFPKEGPSILRIQQVVRGDSAAYFCASSPDADGETQYFGPGTRLLVL.

The V and J genes are TRBV7-2 and TRBJ2-7, with D perhaps given as TRBD1 or TRBD2 (7 bases each). V dropped 4 bases and J dropped 5 bases, with 15 bases sitting between them. Germline CDR1 is SGHTA and CDR2 is FQGNSA. The CDR3 contains 14 residues. CDR3 coding DNA: TGTGCCAGCAGCTCCCAGGGGGGGTACGACGAGCAGTACTTC. Translated, it gives CASSSQGGYDEQYF. Using reference TRBV7-2 and TRBJ2-7 for the parts outside the CDR3, the full variable domain is GAGVSQSPSNKVTEKGKDVELRCDPISGHTALYWYRQSLGQGLEFLIYFQGNSAPDKSGLPSDRFSAERTGGSVSTLTIQRTQQEDSAVYLCASSSQGGYDEQYFGPGTRLTVT.

A few counts support this clone. The V and J genes are TRBV19 and TRBJ2-7; possibly TRBD1 or TRBD2 for D (5 bases each). This CDR3 is built from 14 residues. Trimming left V 4 bases short and J 2 bases short, with 12 bases between. Germline loops: CDR1 LNHDA, CDR2 SQIVND (reference sequence). The CDR3 region has the DNA TGTGCCAGTAGTACCCGGGACGACACCTACGAGCAGTACTTC. Translated: CASSTRDDTYEQYF.

J is TRBJ2-5 and V is TRBV4-3; no clear D. V was cut by 3 bases and J by 4 bases, with 15 bases left in between. Germline V gene lookup returns CDR1 LGHNA and CDR2 YSLEER. CDR3 length equals 15 residues. In DNA form, the CDR3 reads TGCGCCAGCAGCCAGGTAGTCGACGGTGGAGAGACCCAGTACTTC. Encoded protein: CASSQVVDGGETQYF.

V usage is TRBV4-3 and J usage is TRBJ1-4, with D perhaps TRBD1 (5 bases). The V gene lost 2 bases and the J gene lost 12 bases, with 10 bases spanning the gap. The CDR3 contains 12 residues. The germline V gene encodes CDR1 LGHNA and CDR2 YSLEER. The CDR3 loop is CASSQPRGELFF. The CDR3 DNA sequence: TGCGCCAGCAGCCAACCCCGGGGGGAACTGTTTTTT.

This clone has only a few counts. The gene calls are TRBV19 and TRBJ2-5; D tentatively fits TRBD1 or TRBD2 (5 bases each). This CDR3 is built from 13 residues. With 8 bases removed from V and 5 bases from J, the gap between germline ends came to 15 bases. CDR1 and CDR2 (germline): LNHDA, SQIVND (reference sequence). CDR3 protein: CASCPGPRETQYF. The CDR3 nucleotides are TGTGCCAGTTGCCCGGGGCCTCGGGAGACCCAGTACTTC.

This clone was seen a handful of times. The chain carries TRBV25-1 and TRBJ1-2; no firm D call. The CDR3 spans 13 residues. Deletions cut 4 bases from V and 5 bases from J, with 11 bases between. Germline CDR1 reads MGHDK; CDR2 reads SYGVNS. CDR3 DNA sequence: TGTGCCAGCAGTGCCCACTTGGGGTATGGCTACACCTTC. Its protein is CASSAHLGYGYTF.

For the CDR3, the DNA is TGCGCCAGCAGCTTGGGTCTGGCCCGAAGCACAGATACGCAGTATTTT. Translated, it gives CASSLGLARSTDTQYF. V is TRBV5-1 and J is TRBJ2-3, with D unclear. Trimming took 0 bases from V and 0 from J, leaving 11 bases between them. The germline CDR1 and CDR2 sequences are SGHRS and YFSETQ. This CDR3 spans 16 amino acids. The full variable domain, in which reference TRBV5-1 and TRBJ2-3 provide the parts outside the CDR3, is KAGVTQTPRYLIKTRGQQVTLSCSPISGHRSVSWYQQTPGQGLQFLFEYFSETQRNKGNFPGRFSGRQFSNSRSEMNVSTLELGDSALYLCASSLGLARSTDTQYFGPGTRLTVL.

V is TRBV7-6 and J is TRBJ2-3; TRBD2 matches at 7 bases. Germline CDR1 reads SGHVS; CDR2 reads FNYEAQ. J was trimmed by 9 bases and V by 5 bases; bases with no gene match: 14. The CDR3 contains 15 residues. CDR3 nucleotides: TGTGCCAGCAGCCCCGCCGTGGCGGGAGCAACGACGCAGTATTTT. Protein: CASSPAVAGATTQYF.

The chain has TRBV7-9 and TRBJ2-7; D call uncertain. Germline lookup yields CDR1 SEHNR and CDR2 FQNEAQ (reference sequence). This CDR3 spans 12 amino acids. V was cut by 3 bases and J by 6 bases, with 9 bases left in between. The CDR3 loop is CASSFRLTEQYF. The CDR3 DNA reads as TGTGCCAGCAGCTTTCGTCTTACCGAGCAGTACTTC. Filled out from reference TRBV7-9 and TRBJ2-7, the complete variable domain reads DTGVSQNPRHKITKRGQNVTFRCDPISEHNRLYWYRQTLGQGPEFLTYFQNEAQLEKSRLLSDRFSAERPKGSFSTLEIQRTEQGDSAMYLCASSFRLTEQYFGPGTRLTVT.

In this sample, this clone turned up a few times. V and J are TRBV5-1 and TRBJ1-5; D unresolved. Trimming removed 0 bases at V and 7 bases at J, with 14 bases between. CDR3 size: 15 residues. From germline, CDR1 is SGHRS and CDR2 YFSETQ. The CDR3 DNA reads TGCGCCAGCAGCTTGGGGTCGGCAGATGGACAGCCCCAGCATTTT. The encoded protein is CASSLGSADGQPQHF.

The chain has TRBV29-1 and TRBJ2-1, with D unresolved. CDR3 length: 13 amino acids. Trimming took 6 bases from V and 5 from J, leaving 14 bases between them. CDR1 SQVTM and CDR2 ANQGSEA come from the germline V gene. CDR3 in amino acids: CSVERSRDNEQFF. CDR3 nucleotides: TGCAGCGTGGAACGTTCCCGAGACAATGAGCAGTTCTTC.

The genes are TRBV5-4 and TRBJ2-2, with a possible D match to TRBD2 (5 bases). Deletions cut 0 bases from V and 5 bases from J, with 11 bases between. The CDR3 has 15 residues. Germline CDR1 reads SGHNT; CDR2 reads YYREEE (reference sequence). The CDR3 bases are TGTGCCAGCAGCTTGGGACTACCCATGACCGGGGAGCTGTTTTTT. Encoded protein: CASSLGLPMTGELFF.

The chain links TRBV11-2 to TRBJ2-7, with D tentatively TRBD2 (5 bases). V lost 5 bases to trimming and J lost 2 bases, with 7 bases between them. The germline V gene has CDR1 SGHAT and CDR2 FQNNGV. The CDR3 has 12 amino acids. CDR3 in DNA: TGTGCCAGCAGCCTAGCTCCCTACGAGCAGTACTTC. Protein product: CASSLAPYEQYF.

The chain has TRBV9 and TRBJ2-7; 9 bases are shared with TRBD2. Trimming cost V 1 base and J 0 bases; bases outside gene matches: 5. Germline V lookup: CDR1 SGDLS, CDR2 YYNGEE. The CDR3 spans 16 residues. CDR3 sequence: CASSVSGRPSSYEQYF. The CDR3 region has the DNA TGTGCCAGCAGCGTAAGCGGGAGGCCGAGCTCCTACGAGCAGTACTTC.

This clone has just a few counts. This chain uses TRBV10-3 with TRBJ2-7; 8 bases fit TRBD2. V lost 10 bases and J lost 5; bases outside the gene matches: 13. Germline values: CDR1 ENHRY, CDR2 SYGVKD. The CDR3 is 14 residues long. The CDR3 reads CATHVGTSKDEQYF. The CDR3 DNA follows: TGTGCCACCCACGTCGGGACTAGTAAAGACGAGCAGTACTTC.